One T cell receptor beta chain is described in this entry. There is no known antigen for this receptor. No clone much larger than this one lies a single base away; base qualities are absent. The sample comes from a study of T-cell memory formation after mild COVID-19 (dated by TCRdb to the early 2020s). In terms of the full investigation: Most TCR sequence clusters were specific to one of the two donors. Longitudinal TCRalpha and TCRbeta repertoire sequencing tracked T-cell clones expanding and contracting after mild COVID-19 in a couple of donors. Two young, previously healthy adult volunteers, one female and one male, were included in the cohort.

This sample was sequenced with an Illumina NovaSeq 6000. Using 5'RACE with constant-segment primers, TCRalpha and TCRbeta cDNA libraries were constructed, with sample barcodes and unique molecular identifiers added in the process. RNA was extracted from every sample with Trizol reagent. Libraries were amplified in two PCR steps, with a second sample barcode and Illumina TruSeq adapters added in the second step. Sequencing of the libraries was done on an Illumina NovaSeq, producing 2 x 150 bp paired-end reads. In the source study's methods: Reads were demultiplexed and collapsed into UMI-guided consensus sequences with migec v1.2.7. Using mixcr v2.1.11, the UMI consensuses were aligned to TRA and TRB V and J templates and assembled into clonotypes. A clonotype was counted as expanded or contracted only when both edgeR and NoisET called the clonotype significant, with the noise models trained on biological replicates. edgeR calls used a false discovery rate-adjusted p below 0.01 and a log2 fold-change threshold of 1. As an exploratory analysis of dynamics, max-normalized trajectories of the 1000 most abundant clonotypes were examined by PCA with hierarchical clustering. Separately sequenced CD4+ and CD8+ repertoires were used to assign a CD4 or CD8 phenotype to each responding clone. TCRdb itself trimmed the public reads at Q25 with fastp, ran MiXCR and retained productive beta chains. Entries that share a CDR3 protein sequence are merged under the most common genes and DNA. TCRdb's processing, not the authors', yielded these V and J calls. In all, the sample holds 250,000 to 350,000 distinct CDR3 sequences, and about 15% of those were seen once. The ten largest clones represent 22% of the sample.

Ficoll-Paque density gradient centrifugation was the method used to isolate PBMCs. Paper-wide results and their limitations: Contracting CD4+ clones were found mainly in CM and EM memory subsets, while CD8+ clones were enriched in EMRA. SARS-CoV-2 specificity of the second-wave clones peaking on day 37 was not confirmed. The detection of some responding clones in pre-infection memory suggests that pre-existing cross-reactive memory T cells joined the SARS-CoV-2 response. The study covered only a couple of mild cases, and larger cohorts including severe cases with pre-infection samples were considered necessary. From day 15 to 85, contracting clones showed balanced CD4/CD8 phenotypes, whereas a second wave of clones that expanded from day 15 to 37 leaned towards CD4+.

The TCR was taken from a man aged 18 to 29 who had mild COVID-19 (a few samples of this study predate the infection). The sample titles of this study are shuffled in the database, so cell type and time point are left out; the donor was told from shared clones. Sequences were obtained from PBMCs or a T cell subset sorted from them (not recorded which).

The DNA sequence reads TGCGCCAGCAGCCAAGACAGCACAAATGAAAAACTGTTTTTT. Its protein is CASSQDSTNEKLFF. The receptor chain draws on TRBV5-1 and TRBJ1-4, and TRBD1 may be the D gene, going by 5 matching bases. Deletion took 4 bases off V and 5 bases off J, with a span of 12 bases between the germline ends. Reading from cysteine to phenylalanine, the CDR3 counts 14 amino acids. Of all the DNA, just the CDR3 is kept, 42 bases in frame from base 1. Via the germline V gene, CDR1 is SGHRS and CDR2 YFSETQ. Reference TRBV5-1 and TRBJ1-4 genes cover what lies past the CDR3, so the full variable domain is KAGVTQTPRYLIKTRGQQVTLSCSPISGHRSVSWYQQTPGQGLQFLFEYFSETQRNKGNFPGRFSGRQFSNSRSEMNVSTLELGDSALYLCASSQDSTNEKLFFGSGTQLSVL.